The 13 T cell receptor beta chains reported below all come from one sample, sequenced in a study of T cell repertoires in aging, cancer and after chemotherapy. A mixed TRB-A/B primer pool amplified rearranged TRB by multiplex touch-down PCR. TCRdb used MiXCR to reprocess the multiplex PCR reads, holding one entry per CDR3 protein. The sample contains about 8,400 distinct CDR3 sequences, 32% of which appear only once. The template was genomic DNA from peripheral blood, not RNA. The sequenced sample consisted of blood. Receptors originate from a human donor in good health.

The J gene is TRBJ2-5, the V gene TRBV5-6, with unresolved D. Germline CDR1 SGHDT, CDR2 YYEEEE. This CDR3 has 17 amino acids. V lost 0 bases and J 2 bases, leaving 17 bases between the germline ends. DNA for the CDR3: TGTGCCAGCAGCTTGGGGGTAGGATTTGGGCCGCAAGAGACCCAGTACTTC. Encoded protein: CASSLGVGFGPQETQYF. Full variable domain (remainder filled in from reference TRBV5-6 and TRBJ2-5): DAGVTQSPTHLIKTRGQQVTLRCSPKSGHDTVSWYQQALGQGPQFIFQYYEEEERQRGNFPDRFSGHQFPNYSSELNVNALLLGDSALYLCASSLGVGFGPQETQYFGPGTRLLVL.

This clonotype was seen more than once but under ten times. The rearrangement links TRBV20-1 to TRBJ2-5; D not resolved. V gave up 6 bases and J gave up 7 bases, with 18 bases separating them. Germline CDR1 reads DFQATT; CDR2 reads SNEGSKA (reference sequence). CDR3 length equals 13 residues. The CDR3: CSAAKRRLGTQYF. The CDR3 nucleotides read TGCAGTGCCGCAAAGCGACGTTTAGGGACCCAGTACTTC.

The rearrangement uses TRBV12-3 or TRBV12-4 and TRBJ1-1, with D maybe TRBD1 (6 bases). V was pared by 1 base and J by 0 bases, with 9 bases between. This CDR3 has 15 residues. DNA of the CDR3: TGTGCCAGCAGTTTAGGGGGGGCCATGAACACTGAAGCTTTCTTT. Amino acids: CASSLGGAMNTEAFF.

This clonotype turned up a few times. The CDR3 coding sequence is TGTGCCAGCAGCTCACGCAGAGACAGGGGGCCGTTAGTGCAGTACTTC. This gives the protein CASSSRRDRGPLVQYF. This chain connects TRBV6-5 to TRBJ2-7; TRBD1 agrees at 10 bases. Germline V gene lookup returns CDR1 MNHEY and CDR2 SVGAGI. The CDR3 spans 16 residues. After removal of 6 bases from V and 9 bases from J, the junction contained 17 bases not matched to a gene.

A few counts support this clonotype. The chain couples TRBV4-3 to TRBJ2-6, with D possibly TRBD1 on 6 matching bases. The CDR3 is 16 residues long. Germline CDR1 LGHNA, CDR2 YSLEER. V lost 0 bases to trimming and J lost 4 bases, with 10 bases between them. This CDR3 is CASSQEMGAGANVLTF. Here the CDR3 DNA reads TGCGCCAGCAGCCAAGAAATGGGGGCCGGGGCCAACGTCCTGACTTTC.

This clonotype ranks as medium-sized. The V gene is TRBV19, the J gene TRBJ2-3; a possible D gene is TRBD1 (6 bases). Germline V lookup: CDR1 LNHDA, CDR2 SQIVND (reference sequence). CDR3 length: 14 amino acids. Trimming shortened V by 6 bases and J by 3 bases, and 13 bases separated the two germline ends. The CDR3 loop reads CASSQGRGTDTQYF. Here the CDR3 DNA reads TGTGCCAGTAGCCAGGGGCGCGGGACAGATACGCAGTATTTT.

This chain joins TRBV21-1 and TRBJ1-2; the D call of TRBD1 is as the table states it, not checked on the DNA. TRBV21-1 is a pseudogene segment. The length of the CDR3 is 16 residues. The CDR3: CASSTIESGTGYGYTF. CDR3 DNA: TGTGCCAGCAGCACAATCGAGTCCGGGACGGGCTATGGCTACACCTTC.

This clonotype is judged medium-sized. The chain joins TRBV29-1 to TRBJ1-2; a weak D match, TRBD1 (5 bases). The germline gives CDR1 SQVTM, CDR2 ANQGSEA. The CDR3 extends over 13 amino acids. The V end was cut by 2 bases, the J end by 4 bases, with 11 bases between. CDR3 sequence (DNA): TGCAGCGTTGAATGGCAGGGTAGCTATGGCTACACCTTC. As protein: CSVEWQGSYGYTF.

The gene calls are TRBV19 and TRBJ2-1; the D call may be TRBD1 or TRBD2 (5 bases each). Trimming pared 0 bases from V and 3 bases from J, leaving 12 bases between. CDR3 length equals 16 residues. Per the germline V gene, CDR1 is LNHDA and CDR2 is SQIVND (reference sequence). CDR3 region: CASSIDRAGSYNEQFF. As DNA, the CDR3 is TGTGCCAGTAGTATAGATCGGGCAGGGAGCTACAATGAGCAGTTCTTC.

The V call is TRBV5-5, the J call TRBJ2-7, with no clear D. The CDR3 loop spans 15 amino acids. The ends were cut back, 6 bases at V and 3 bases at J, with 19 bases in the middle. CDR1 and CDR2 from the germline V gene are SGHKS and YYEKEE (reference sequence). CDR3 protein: CASTRSAAGNYEQYF. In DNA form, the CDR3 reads TGTGCCAGCACAAGGTCCGCTGCAGGCAACTACGAGCAGTACTTC. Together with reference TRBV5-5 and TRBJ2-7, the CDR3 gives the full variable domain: DAGVTQSPTHLIKTRGQQVTLRCSPISGHKSVSWYQQVLGQGPQFIFQYYEKEERGRGNFPDRFSARQFPNYSSELNVNALLLGDSALYLCASTRSAAGNYEQYFGPGTRLTVT.

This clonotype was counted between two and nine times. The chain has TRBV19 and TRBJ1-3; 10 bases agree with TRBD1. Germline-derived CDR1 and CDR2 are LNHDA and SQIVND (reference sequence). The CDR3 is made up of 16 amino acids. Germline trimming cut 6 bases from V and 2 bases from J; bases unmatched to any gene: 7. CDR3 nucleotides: TGTGCCAGTAGCATCACCGGGACAGGGGCTGGAAACACCATATATTTT. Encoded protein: CASSITGTGAGNTIYF.

CDR3 DNA: TGCAGTGCTAGATCACAGCTTATAAAGGGGGCCTACGAGCAGTACTTC. It encodes CSARSQLIKGAYEQYF. This chain uses TRBV20-1 with TRBJ2-7; TRBD1 might be the D (6 bases). V shed 2 bases and J shed 2 bases, with 19 bases lying between them. This CDR3 comprises 16 residues. In germline, CDR1 is DFQATT, CDR2 SNEGSKA (reference sequence).

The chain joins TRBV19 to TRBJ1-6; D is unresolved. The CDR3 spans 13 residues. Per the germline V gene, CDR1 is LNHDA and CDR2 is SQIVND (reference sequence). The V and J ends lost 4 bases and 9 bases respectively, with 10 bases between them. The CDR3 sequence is CASSSGGGSPLHF. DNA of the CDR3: TGTGCCAGTAGTAGTGGAGGAGGTTCACCCCTCCACTTT.